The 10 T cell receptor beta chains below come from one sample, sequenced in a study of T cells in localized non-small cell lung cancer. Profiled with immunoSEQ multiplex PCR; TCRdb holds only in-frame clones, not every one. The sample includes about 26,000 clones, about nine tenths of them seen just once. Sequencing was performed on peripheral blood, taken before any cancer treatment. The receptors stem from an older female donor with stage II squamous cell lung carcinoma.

Here the CDR3 reads CATAGTASGANVLTF. The DNA for the CDR3 is TGTGCCACCGCCGGGACGGCCTCTGGGGCCAACGTCCTGACTTTC. This chain links TRBV19 with TRBJ2-6; D tentatively fits TRBD1 or TRBD2 (5 bases each). The V gene's germline CDR1 is LNHDA and CDR2 SQIVND (reference sequence). The CDR3 consists of 15 residues. The V end lost 10 bases, the J end lost 0 bases, and 13 bases lay between the germline ends. The full variable domain, rest sourced from reference TRBV19 and TRBJ2-6, is DGGITQSPKYLFRKEGQNVTLSCEQNLNHDAMYWYRQDPGQGLRLIYYSQIVNDFQKGDIAEGYSVSREKKESFPLTVTSAQKNPTAFYLCATAGTASGANVLTFGAGSRLTVL.

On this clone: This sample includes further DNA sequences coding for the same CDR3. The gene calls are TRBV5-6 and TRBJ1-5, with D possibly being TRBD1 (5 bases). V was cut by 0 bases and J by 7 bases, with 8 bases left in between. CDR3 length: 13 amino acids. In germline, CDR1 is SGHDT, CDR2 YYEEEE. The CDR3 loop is CASSLGRDQPQHF. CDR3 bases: TGTGCCAGCAGCTTGGGGAGGGACCAGCCCCAGCATTTT.

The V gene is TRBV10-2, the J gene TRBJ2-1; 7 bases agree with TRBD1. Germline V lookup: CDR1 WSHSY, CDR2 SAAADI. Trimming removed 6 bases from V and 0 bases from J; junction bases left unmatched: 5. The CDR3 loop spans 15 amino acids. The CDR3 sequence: CASSIDRASYNEQFF. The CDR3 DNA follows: TGCGCCAGCAGCATCGACAGGGCCTCCTACAATGAGCAGTTCTTC.

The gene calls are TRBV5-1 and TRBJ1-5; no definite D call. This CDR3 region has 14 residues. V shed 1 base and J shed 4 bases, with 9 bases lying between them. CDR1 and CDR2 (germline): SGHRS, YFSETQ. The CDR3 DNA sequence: TGCGCCAGCAGCTTGAATGGGCGGAATCAGCCCCAGCATTTT. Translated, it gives CASSLNGRNQPQHF.

As DNA, the CDR3 is TGTGCCAGCAGTTACGTCCCCTTTTCGGACATTCAGTACTTC. Translating it yields CASSYVPFSDIQYF. The chain joins TRBV6-5 to TRBJ2-4, with D uncertain. The CDR3 spans 14 residues. Deletions cut 2 bases from V and 8 bases from J, with 13 bases between. CDR1 is MNHEY and CDR2 is SVGAGI in the germline V gene.

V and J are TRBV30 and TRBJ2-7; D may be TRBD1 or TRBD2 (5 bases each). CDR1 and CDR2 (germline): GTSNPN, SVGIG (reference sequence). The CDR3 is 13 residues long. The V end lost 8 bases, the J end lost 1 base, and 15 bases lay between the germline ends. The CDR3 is CARDSSGSYEQYF. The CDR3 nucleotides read TGTGCCCGCGACAGTTCGGGGTCCTACGAGCAGTACTTC.

As DNA, the CDR3 is TGTGCCAGCAGCTTATTAGGGGAGGAGCAGTACTTC. It yields the protein CASSLLGEEQYF. V and J are TRBV7-9 and TRBJ2-7, with D perhaps assigned TRBD1 or TRBD2 (5 bases each). This CDR3 is 12 amino acids long. Germline V CDR1 and CDR2: SEHNR, FQNEAQ (reference sequence). Trimming left V 2 bases short and J 7 bases short, with 9 bases between.

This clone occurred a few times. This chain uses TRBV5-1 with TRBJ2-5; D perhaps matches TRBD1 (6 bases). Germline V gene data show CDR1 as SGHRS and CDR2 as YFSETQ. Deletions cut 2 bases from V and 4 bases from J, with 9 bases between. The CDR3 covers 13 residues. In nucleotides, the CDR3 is TGCGCCAGCAGCTTTGGACAGCGAGAGACCCAGTACTTC. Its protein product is CASSFGQRETQYF.

DNA of the CDR3: TGTGCCAGCAGTGAAGCGCCCTCCCAGACCCAGTACTTC. Translated: CASSEAPSQTQYF. The chain links TRBV6-1 to TRBJ2-5; no clear D. The CDR3 length is 13 residues. Germline V gene data show CDR1 as MNHNS and CDR2 as SASEGT. Trimming stripped 0 bases from V and 6 bases from J, with 8 bases between.

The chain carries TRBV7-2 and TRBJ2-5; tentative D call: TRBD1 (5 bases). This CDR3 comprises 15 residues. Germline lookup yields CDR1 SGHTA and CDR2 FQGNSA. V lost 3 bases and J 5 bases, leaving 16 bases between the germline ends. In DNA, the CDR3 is TGTGCCAGCAGCTTCCGGAGCAGGGAAGGGGAGACCCAGTACTTC. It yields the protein CASSFRSREGETQYF.